This TCR beta chain was recovered during a study of Graves' ophthalmopathy and Graves' hyperthyroidism. With regard to this clonotype: Its target is unknown.

This CDR3 spans 15 amino acids. The J segment lost 1 base and the V segment lost 5 bases, leaving 7 bases of the junction unmatched. Amplifying from RNA transcripts, the study obtained TCR beta CDR3 regions. An opening RT-PCR round employed HTBI primers and preceded a second-round multiplex PCR. Each CDR3 protein is one row after TCRdb ran MiXCR on the multiplex PCR reads. Of roughly 160,000 distinct CDR3 sequences listed, about 40% are singletons. The diagnosis combined clinical symptoms, thyroxine, TRAb, thyroid ultrasound and orbital computed tomography scans. Study-wide findings and caveats: Sensitivity of 65% to 71% and specificity of approximately 72% were achieved by the model that predicted ophthalmopathy progression.

This sequence originates from a woman aged 35 to 49 with Graves' ophthalmopathy. The sample was peripheral blood. The chain carries TRBV12-3 or TRBV12-4 and TRBJ1-2; TRBD1 matches at 7 bases. The CDR3 sequence: CASSVSGQSNYGYTF. The CDR3 DNA is TGTGCCAGCAGTGTTTCGGGACAGAGTAACTATGGCTACACCTTC.